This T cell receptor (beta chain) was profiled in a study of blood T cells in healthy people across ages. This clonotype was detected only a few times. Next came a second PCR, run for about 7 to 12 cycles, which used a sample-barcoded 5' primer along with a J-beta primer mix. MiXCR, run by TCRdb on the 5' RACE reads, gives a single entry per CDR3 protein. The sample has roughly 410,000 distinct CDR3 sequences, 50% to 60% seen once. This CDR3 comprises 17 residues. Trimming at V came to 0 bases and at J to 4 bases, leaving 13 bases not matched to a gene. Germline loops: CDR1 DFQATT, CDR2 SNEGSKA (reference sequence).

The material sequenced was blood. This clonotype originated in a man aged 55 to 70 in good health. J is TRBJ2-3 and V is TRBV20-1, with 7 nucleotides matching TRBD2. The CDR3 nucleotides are TGCAGTGCTAGAGATCCCCGTGGTGAGCGGGATTCAGATACGCAGTATTTT. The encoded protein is CSARDPRGERDSDTQYF.